This TCR beta chain was recovered during a study of T-cell memory formation after mild COVID-19. The study's findings and limits: Some clones that responded were present in memory (sampled pre-infection), which suggests cross-reactive memory joined. Later expanders leaned CD4+, whereas clones that contracted between day 15 and 85 were balanced CD4/CD8. The study found contracting CD4+ clones mainly in CM and EM and contracting CD8+ clones in EMRA.

A note on this clonotype: Its antigen remains unknown.

Constant-segment-primed 5'RACE gave TCR alpha and TCR beta cDNA libraries with sample barcodes and UMIs. TCRdb processed the 5' RACE reads anew with MiXCR; each CDR3 protein has one entry. The data show tens of thousands of distinct CDR3 sequences, about 13% seen once. V dropped 3 bases and J dropped 4 bases, with 9 bases sitting between them. The CDR3 runs 13 residues. The V gene's germline CDR1 is LNHDA and CDR2 SQIVND (reference sequence). The chain has TRBV19 and TRBJ2-5; unclear D gene. The specimen was PBMCs or a T cell subset sorted from them (not recorded which). This TCR derives from an adult woman who had mild COVID-19 (a few samples of this study predate the infection). Cell type and time point are not known. The CDR3 protein is CASSIYSTETQYF. The CDR3 nucleotides read TGTGCCAGTAGTATCTATAGCACAGAGACCCAGTACTTC. Looking up the rest from reference TRBV19 and TRBJ2-5 gives the full variable domain: DGGITQSPKYLFRKEGQNVTLSCEQNLNHDAMYWYRQDPGQGLRLIYYSQIVNDFQKGDIAEGYSVSREKKESFPLTVTSAQKNPTAFYLCASSIYSTETQYFGPGTRLLVL.